Below, one T cell receptor beta chain is given with its context. Antigen unknown. The data stem from a study of cytomegalovirus exposure and HLA in healthy donors. Study results and caveats: The CMV antigen specificity of a few CMV-associated chains was confirmed through in vitro analysis. Reported performance of the classifier showed diagnosis of cytomegalovirus status with high specificity and sensitivity.

From the roughly 120-subject validation cohort, which was separate from the roughly 700-subject first cohort, the donors were drawn. Sequencing used immunoSEQ multiplex PCR; TCRdb keeps in-frame clones, though not all of them. Of some 350,000 clones in the sample, roughly 87% were seen once. Germline CDR1 and CDR2: SGHRS and YFSETQ. Trimming took 4 bases from V and 0 from J, leaving 10 bases between them. This CDR3 has 14 amino acids. Sequenced sample: PBMCs. The sequence came from a woman younger than 45 in good health and CMV-seropositive. J is TRBJ1-1 and V is TRBV5-1; no firm D call. As DNA, the CDR3 is TGCGCCAGCAGCGCAGGATTCATGAACACTGAAGCTTTCTTT. The encoded protein is CASSAGFMNTEAFF.